This T cell receptor (beta chain) is drawn from a study of shared clonotypes between healthy human individuals (TCRdb year 2020). In the study overall: The cohort comprised two women and three men aged 18 to 49 years. To estimate repertoire size and how much clonotypes are shared between individuals, the study performed deep sequencing of blood TCR repertoires from about 5 healthy adults. Per donor, leukapheresis produced somewhere between about 0.9 and 9 billion PBMCs. Different laboratories and diverse techniques were used to prepare libraries and sequence TCR repertoires, to increase sequencing depth and limit assay-specific biases. Broader findings and caveats from the paper: Based on pairwise subsampling, the degree of clonotype sharing among donors was expected to be affected by sequencing depth. Sampling was limited to blood, and TCR repertoires in tissue likely differ from TCR repertoires in blood. Because the study included a small number of donors, the genetic and exposure-history diversity represented was limited.

Healthy HIV-negative adults with no recently reported acute infections or vaccinations were included as donors. Every donor was a Caucasian adult living in Nashville, Tennessee, USA. In the unsorted samples, some 94 million PBMCs were counted, and genomic DNA was extracted using the QIAamp DNA Blood Mini kit. Blood was collected by leukapheresis, and PBMCs were isolated by Ficoll-Histopaque density gradient centrifugation and then cryopreserved in liquid nitrogen vapor phase. In the germline V gene (reference sequence), CDR1 corresponds to LNHNV and CDR2 to YYDKDF. Deletion took 4 bases off V and 3 bases off J, with a span of 9 bases between the germline ends. The cysteine opens and the phenylalanine closes a CDR3 of 13 amino acids. Only the CDR3 DNA stays, 39 bases, in frame from base 1. Using the deep immunoSEQ assay, multiplex PCR amplified TCR CDR3 regions from genomic DNA. Genomic DNA extracted from each cell subset was distributed evenly over all wells of several immunoSEQ 96-well plates, and each plate served as one replicate. For unsorted PBMC, each replicate PCR was loaded with 300 to 350 ng genomic DNA, equivalent to around 30,000 T cell genomes. Ten immunoSEQ deep assay plates were used to sequence unsorted PBMC genomic DNA. Purified libraries were quantified with a Qubit 3.0 fluorometer, sized on a Bioanalyzer 2100, and re-quantified with the KAPA Library Quantification kit. Every immunoSEQ 96-well plate was sequenced on a dedicated single-read 150-cycle Illumina NextSeq 550 flow cell. The published analysis was carried out like this. The immunoSEQ output contained only junctional sequences without quality scores, so filtering could not match that applied to full-length reads. Sequences were annotated with PyIR, a Python wrapper for IgBLAST v1.9, and V/J genes and CDR3 were assigned using IMGT germline references. Reads with weak V/J assignments (E-value above 1e-6), missing CDR3, stop codons, out-of-frame junctions, or ambiguous translated residues were removed. V3J clonotypes were defined as sequences sharing the same inferred V gene, J gene, and CDR3 amino acid sequence. Percentage overlap between repertoires was computed as shared unique clonotypes divided by the size of the smaller repertoire. Repertoire richness was assessed with RTK rarefaction, the Chao1 estimator, and Recon v2.1 estimates of unobserved clonotypes. What TCRdb holds here is the immuneACCESS table cut down to in-frame rearrangements. Part of the clones is not present; checked against another copy, under half of the missing clones reflect an unresolved V gene, and the others are unexplained. Clonal size and the V and J genes are those of that table, whereas D and trimming came from the DNA. For this sample there are 400,000 to 550,000 clones; less than 80% appear just once. More than 10% of the sample is held by the ten biggest clonotypes.

Comment on this clone: The specificity of this receptor is unknown. The record has no base qualities; no much larger clone is one base away.

The TCR was taken from a woman in her 40s in good health. Some clones in this sample may be carry-over from other donors' samples. This receptor chain uses TRBV15 and TRBJ1-1; a confident D gene designation cannot be given. The specimen was PBMCs. The DNA is TGTGCCACCAGCAAGGATCCCCACACTGAAGCTTTCTTT. The encoded protein is CATSKDPHTEAFF. The variable domain in full, with residues beyond the CDR3 obtained from the reference TRBV15 and TRBJ1-1 genes, is DAMVIQNPRYQVTQFGKPVTLSCSQTLNHNVMYWYQQKSSQAPKLLFHYYDKDFNNEADTPDNFQSRRPNTSFCFLDIRSPGLGDTAMYLCATSKDPHTEAFFGQGTRLTVV.